Below are 17 T cell receptor beta chains sequenced from a single sample in a study of blood T cell repertoires in COVID-19. Generated by immunoSEQ multiplex PCR, the TCRdb table keeps only in-frame clones and is missing some. The data contain about 190,000 clones, roughly nine tenths of them singletons. Sequenced material: peripheral blood. These receptors were obtained from a man aged 25-45 years with acute or convalescent COVID-19.

This clone has just a few counts. The CDR3: CASSLAGSRNTEAFF. CDR3 in DNA: TGCGCCAGCAGCTTGGCCGGGAGTCGGAACACTGAAGCTTTCTTT. The chain is built from TRBV5-1 and TRBJ1-1; D gene ambiguous. This CDR3 comprises 15 residues. The ends were cut back, 0 bases at V and 1 base at J, with 10 bases in the middle. Germline V lookup: CDR1 SGHRS, CDR2 YFSETQ.

J is TRBJ1-1 and V is TRBV12-3 or TRBV12-4; D is unresolved. This CDR3 region has 13 residues. V lost 3 bases and J lost 4, with 9 bases in between. CDR3 nucleotide sequence: TGTGCCAGCAGTTTTGGAGGCGGCACTGAAGCTTTCTTT. As protein: CASSFGGGTEAFF.

This chain uses TRBV4-1 with TRBJ1-6; weak D call: TRBD1 (6 bases). Germline V gene lookup returns CDR1 MGHRA and CDR2 YSYEKL. V shed 3 bases and J shed 11 bases, with 11 bases lying between them. This CDR3 contains 13 residues. CDR3 region: CASSQDDRPPLHF. The CDR3 DNA is TGCGCCAGCAGCCAGGACGACAGGCCACCCCTCCACTTT.

The chain carries TRBV28 and TRBJ2-4, with D tentatively TRBD1 (5 bases). Trimming took 7 bases from V and 0 from J, leaving 10 bases between them. The CDR3 is made up of 14 amino acids. The germline CDR1 and CDR2 sequences are MDHEN and SYDVKM. The CDR3 nucleotides are TGTGCCAGCAATTCAGGGCTAGCCAAAAACATTCAGTACTTC. It yields the protein CASNSGLAKNIQYF.

This sequence joins TRBV28 and TRBJ1-5; TRBD1 agrees at 10 bases. The germline gives CDR1 MDHEN, CDR2 SYDVKM. The V and J ends lost 5 bases and 0 bases, in that order; junction bases with no gene match: 7. This CDR3 region has 17 residues. In DNA form, the CDR3 reads TGTGCCAGCAGTCCCCGGGACAGGGGATCTAGCAATCAGCCCCAGCATTTT. It encodes CASSPRDRGSSNQPQHF.

This chain links TRBV5-4 with TRBJ2-1, with 11 nucleotides matching TRBD2. CDR1 SGHNT and CDR2 YYREEE come from the germline V gene (reference sequence). The CDR3 runs 15 residues. Trimming at V came to 2 bases and at J to 6 bases, leaving 4 bases not matched to a gene. The CDR3 loop is CASSFTSGSANEQFF. As DNA, the CDR3 is TGTGCCAGCAGCTTTACTAGCGGGAGTGCCAATGAGCAGTTCTTC. The whole variable domain, filled in from reference TRBV5-4 and TRBJ2-1, reads ETGVTQSPTHLIKTRGQQVTLRCSSQSGHNTVSWYQQALGQGPQFIFQYYREEENGRGNFPPRFSGLQFPNYSSELNVNALELDDSALYLCASSFTSGSANEQFFGPGTRLTVL.

J is TRBJ2-5 and V is TRBV28; 9 bases are shared with TRBD2. The CDR3 consists of 15 residues. The germline gives CDR1 MDHEN, CDR2 SYDVKM. The J segment lost 5 bases and the V segment lost 7 bases, leaving 11 bases of the junction unmatched. CDR3 DNA: TGTGCCAGCACCTCTAGGATAGCGGGAGTCGAGACCCAGTACTTC. Protein product: CASTSRIAGVETQYF.

The V and J genes are TRBV12-3 or TRBV12-4 and TRBJ1-5; D is possibly TRBD1 (5 bases). V lost 4 bases and J 6 bases, leaving 10 bases between the germline ends. The CDR3 covers 13 residues. The CDR3 region has the DNA TGTGCCAGCAGTTCAACAGGCACTCAGCCCCAGCATTTT. Its protein is CASSSTGTQPQHF.

The J gene is TRBJ2-3, the V gene TRBV7-8, with 13 positions matching TRBD2. J gave up 1 base and V 5 bases, and 9 bases lay outside the gene matches. Looked up from germline, CDR1 is SGHVS and CDR2 is FQNEAQ. There are 18 residues in the CDR3. CDR3 sequence (DNA): TGTGCCAGCAGCACTATTTCAGGACTAGCGGGGGGCACAGATACGCAGTATTTT. Translation gives CASSTISGLAGGTDTQYF.

On this clone itself: This CDR3 is also generated by other DNA sequences in the sample. V is TRBV11-2 and J is TRBJ1-1, with no clear D. The V gene's germline CDR1 is SGHAT and CDR2 FQNNGV. The CDR3 contains 12 residues. V lost 5 bases to trimming and J lost 6 bases, with 10 bases between them. CDR3 sequence reads: CASSPQRPEAFF. In DNA, the CDR3 is TGTGCCAGCAGCCCACAGCGGCCTGAAGCTTTCTTT.

J is TRBJ2-3 and V is TRBV5-1, with D tentatively TRBD2 (6 bases). The CDR3 runs to 13 residues. Deletions cut 5 bases from V and 5 bases from J, with 12 bases between. CDR1 is SGHRS and CDR2 is YFSETQ in the germline V gene. CDR3 residues: CASSSGRGDTQYF. CDR3 sequence (DNA): TGCGCCAGCAGTTCAGGGCGGGGAGATACGCAGTATTTT.

Written as DNA, the CDR3 is TGTGCCTGGAGTTCTGCAGGAGAGACCCAGTACTTC. Amino acids: CAWSSAGETQYF. This chain joins TRBV30 and TRBJ2-5; the D is unclear. The CDR3 length is 12 residues. Germline V gives CDR1 GTSNPN, CDR2 SVGIG (reference sequence). The V end lost 2 bases, the J end lost 4 bases, and 8 bases lay between the germline ends.

The rearrangement joins TRBV28 to TRBJ1-1, with D tentatively TRBD1 (5 bases). Deletions cut 2 bases from V and 3 bases from J, with 16 bases between. The CDR3 contains 16 residues. The germline gives CDR1 MDHEN, CDR2 SYDVKM. The CDR3 here is CASSLPSGGVYTEAFF. DNA for the CDR3: TGTGCCAGCAGTTTACCTAGCGGGGGAGTGTACACTGAAGCTTTCTTT.

V is TRBV27 and J is TRBJ1-2, with a weak D call TRBD1 (6 bases). The CDR3 spans 14 residues. V lost 4 bases and J lost 7, with 16 bases in between. The germline V gene has CDR1 MNHEY and CDR2 SMNVEV (reference sequence). CDR3 loop: CASSWGRWVAGYTF. CDR3 coding DNA: TGTGCCAGCAGTTGGGGGCGGTGGGTTGCTGGCTACACCTTC.

The genes are TRBV27 and TRBJ1-5, with TRBD1 as a possible D gene (5 bases). CDR3 length equals 15 residues. The germline gives CDR1 MNHEY, CDR2 SMNVEV (reference sequence). The ends were cut back, 8 bases at V and 3 bases at J, with 17 bases in the middle. The CDR3 spells CASAMVGVINQPQHF. CDR3 DNA sequence: TGTGCCAGCGCCATGGTAGGGGTCATCAATCAGCCCCAGCATTTT.

The gene calls are TRBV13 and TRBJ2-1, with 13 positions matching TRBD2. Germline V lookup: CDR1 PRHDT, CDR2 FYEKMQ (reference sequence). J lost 7 bases, V lost 2 bases, and 11 bases had no gene match. The length of the CDR3 is 18 residues. The chain's CDR3 is CASSLYLLAGGKGNEQFF. The CDR3 DNA reads as TGTGCCAGCAGCTTATATCTACTAGCGGGAGGGAAGGGGAATGAGCAGTTCTTC.

The chain employs TRBV28 and TRBJ1-2; possibly TRBD1 for D (5 bases). The CDR3 consists of 16 residues. Trimming stripped 8 bases from V and 4 bases from J, with 23 bases between. The germline V gene encodes CDR1 MDHEN and CDR2 SYDVKM. The CDR3 spells CASRSFGQGFGYGYTF. The CDR3 DNA sequence: TGTGCCAGCCGTTCTTTCGGGCAGGGCTTTGGCTATGGCTACACCTTC.